This TCR beta chain was found in a study of blood T cell repertoires in COVID-19. Study-wide background: There were acute and convalescent COVID-19 samples, and they came from the United States, Italy and Spain. PBMCs, B-cell-depleted T cells, or T cells provided the cDNA or gDNA that made up the material.

In the original workflow: Reference gene primer amplification in the assay estimated nucleated cell counts. Some clones are missing from TCRdb's copy, which holds only in-frame ones; the method was immunoSEQ multiplex PCR. V and J calls and clone size are copied from that table; D and trimming were computed from the DNA. The repertoire holds about 480,000 clones, with approximately 90% as singletons. The sample comprised peripheral blood. The receptor comes from a woman in her twenties or thirties with acute or convalescent COVID-19.

CDR3 DNA sequence: TGTGCCACCAGTGACGAAGGACTAGCGGGGCTCTATGAGCAGTTCTTC. Protein: CATSDEGLAGLYEQFF. The J gene is TRBJ2-1, the V gene TRBV24-1, with 12 bases that match TRBD2. The trim removed 4 bases at V and 8 bases at J, leaving 8 bases unmatched. The CDR3 is made up of 16 amino acids. Per the germline V gene, CDR1 is KGHDR and CDR2 is SFDVKD.